This section outlines one TCR beta chain sequence together with its context. No antigen is known for it. No quality values exist for individual bases; no much larger clone is one base distant. TCRbeta CDR3 regions were amplified from genomic DNA by means of the immunoSEQ Assay, a bias-controlled multiplex PCR. Per the source publication's procedure: Within the assay, amplification of reference gene primers was used to estimate how many nucleated cells each sample contained. Sequence reads were collapsed and filtered to measure the absolute abundance of every unique TCRbeta CDR3 rearrangement. Productive Simpson clonality was computed per sample as the square root of Simpson's diversity index over productive rearrangements. Drawn from immuneACCESS, this table holds only the in-frame rearrangements with V and J called that TCRdb kept. Clones are partly lost; checked studies trace under half to an unresolved V gene and leave the rest unexplained. V and J calls and clone size are as listed in that table; D and trimming were resolved from the DNA. The sample contains under 250,000 clones, around 83% of them found a single time. 7% to 10% of the sample lies in the top ten.

These data come from a study of blood T cell repertoires in COVID-19 (TCRdb year 2020). Regarding the research as a whole: Collaborator samples came from the United States, Italy and Spain and covered acute and convalescent phases of COVID-19. Nearly every sample came with metadata listing a de-identified subject ID, COVID-19 status, age in years and sex. Where available, HLA class I and class II types were taken from metadata supplied by the sample provider and were not determined by assay-based typing. A freely available public database, intended as a resource for researchers studying the immune response to SARS-CoV-2, is where the repertoires were released. Samples were obtained from the ongoing ImmuneRACE study (first 160 participants) and from 1,200 or so subjects provided by 6 global collaborators. The prospective study material was composed of cDNA or gDNA derived from T cells, B-cell-depleted T cells, or PBMCs. Deeply sampled blood TCRbeta repertoires from subjects exposed to, actively infected with, or recovered from COVID-19 were included in the dataset. The full study reports these points: The quantity of clinical and demographic metadata differed by source and by participant and was supplied without curation.

The collaborating institutions used their own protocols to collect whole blood in K2EDTA tubes. Collaborator samples were shipped for TCRbeta analysis as frozen whole blood, isolated PBMCs, or DNA extracted from either sample type. The source of this sequence is a woman aged 50 to 60 with acute or convalescent COVID-19. Sequenced material: peripheral blood.

Here is the DNA: TGCGCCAGCAGCCTAACTAGCGGACCTAGAGTAGATACGCAGTATTTT. It translates as CASSLTSGPRVDTQYF. The rearrangement combines TRBV4-1 with TRBJ2-3, and TRBD2 aligns with 8 junction nucleotides. Including cysteine and phenylalanine, the CDR3 has 16 amino acids. The CDR3 DNA has 48 bases and is translated from base 1. Ends trimmed: V by 4 bases, J by 5 bases; bases unmatched to a gene: 11. From the germline V gene, CDR1 is MGHRA and CDR2 is YSYEKL.